The T cell receptor (beta chain) described here comes from a study of blood T cell repertoires in COVID-19. Study summary: Sample material is recorded as cDNA or gDNA derived from T cells, B-cell-depleted T cells, or PBMCs.

In the original analysis: Cell counts per sample came from amplifying reference gene primers. Data came from immunoSEQ multiplex PCR; TCRdb stores just in-frame clones and leaves some out. Clonal size and the V and J genes are those of that table, whereas D and trimming came from the DNA. Of roughly 49,000 clones in the sample, 85% to 90% were seen once. In germline, CDR1 is MNHEY, CDR2 SVGEGT. Trimming cost V 0 bases and J 3 bases, with 7 bases left between them. The CDR3 consists of 14 residues. This receptor was taken from a human donor in a cohort sampled during active COVID-19. The sequenced sample was peripheral blood. J is TRBJ2-3 and V is TRBV6-2 or TRBV6-3; unclear D gene. CDR3 sequence reads: CASSYSIGTDTQYF. The CDR3 DNA follows: TGTGCCAGCAGTTACTCGATCGGGACAGATACGCAGTATTTT.